What follows is one T cell receptor (beta chain) and its context. The data originate from a study of T-cell memory formation after mild COVID-19. Each CDR3 protein gets one entry after TCRdb re-called the 5' RACE reads with MiXCR. This table holds 250,000 to 300,000 distinct CDR3 sequences, 15% to 20% found once. The source is a man in his late teens or twenties who had mild COVID-19 (a few samples of this study predate the infection). Cell type and time point are not known. The sample was PBMCs or a T cell subset sorted from them (not recorded which).

CDR3 nucleotide sequence: TGTGCCAGCAGCTTACCGGCGCAGATTAATTCACCCCTCCACTTT. Translation: CASSLPAQINSPLHF. The J gene is TRBJ1-6, the V gene TRBV7-2; no reliable D call. V lost 2 bases and J 6 bases, leaving 11 bases between the germline ends. Germline-derived CDR1 and CDR2 are SGHTA and FQGNSA. The CDR3 runs to 15 residues.